This T cell receptor (beta chain) is from a study of OX40 agonist ivuxolimab in advanced cancers. In the study overall: Partial responses occurred in three patients (one hepatocellular carcinoma, two cutaneous melanoma).

The CDR3 spans 16 residues. V was clipped by 0 bases and J by 1 base, with 12 bases between them. CDR1 and CDR2 from the germline V gene are MNHEY and SMNVEV (reference sequence). As concerns this clone: Its antigen remains unknown.

The assay was immunoSEQ multiplex PCR, and TCRdb's table has in-frame clones only and misses some. The table lists 52,000 or so clones, roughly 84% of them singletons, with around 0.65% in the top ten. Overall study results and limits: Relatively little clonal expansion, among the lowest observed, appeared in partial responders at 0.1-3.0 mg/kg.

The chain employs TRBV27 and TRBJ1-1, with a weak D call TRBD1 (5 bases). The sequence derives from an adult with an advanced solid tumor such as melanoma, head and neck, liver or kidney cancer. The specimen was CD4+ or CD8+ T cells sorted from blood, collected in a trial of the OX40 agonist ivuxolimab. The CDR3 reads CASSLSIGQGNTEAFF. Written as DNA, the CDR3 is TGTGCCAGCAGTTTATCGATTGGGCAGGGGAACACTGAAGCTTTCTTT.